These 5 T cell receptor beta chains were all obtained from the same sample, sequenced in a study of cytomegalovirus exposure and HLA in healthy donors. PCR was performed using 60 Vbeta and 13 Jbeta primers. The protocol was immunoSEQ multiplex PCR, while the TCRdb copy is restricted to in-frame clones and leaves out a portion. The sample yields some 93,000 clones, approximately 81% seen once. Sample: PBMCs. The receptor set was obtained from a woman aged 40-49 years in good health and CMV-seronegative.

The chain joins TRBV27 to TRBJ1-5; 8 bases are shared with TRBD1. The CDR3 extends over 16 amino acids. Germline loops: CDR1 MNHEY, CDR2 SMNVEV (reference sequence). With 3 bases clipped from V and 0 bases from J, the junction kept 4 bases outside the gene matches. The CDR3 region is CASSLTGAFSNQPQHF. In DNA form, the CDR3 reads TGTGCCAGCAGTTTGACAGGGGCGTTTAGCAATCAGCCCCAGCATTTT.

This chain uses TRBV11-2 with TRBJ2-1, with D maybe TRBD2 (6 bases). V was clipped by 1 base and J by 10 bases, with 11 bases between them. This CDR3 contains 13 residues. Per germline, CDR1 SGHAT and CDR2 FQNNGV. The CDR3 region has the DNA TGTGCCAGCAGCTTAGGACAAACTAGCGAGCAGTTCTTC. Translation gives CASSLGQTSEQFF.

The V call is TRBV7-8, the J call TRBJ1-4, with 9 bases matching TRBD1. CDR3 length equals 15 residues. With 5 bases clipped from V and 5 bases from J, the junction kept 6 bases outside the gene matches. CDR1 is SGHVS, CDR2 FQNEAQ, per germline. CDR3: CASSPGTGLNEKLFF. The CDR3 bases are TGTGCCAGCAGCCCCGGGACAGGGTTGAATGAAAAACTGTTTTTT.

This rearrangement joins TRBV19 to TRBJ1-3; 10 bases are shared with TRBD1. The CDR3 extends over 19 amino acids. The trim removed 10 bases at V and 0 bases at J, leaving 18 bases unmatched. The germline gives CDR1 LNHDA, CDR2 SQIVND (reference sequence). CDR3 in amino acids: CATCRDRGAFGTSGNTIYF. CDR3 coding DNA: TGTGCCACCTGTCGGGACAGGGGCGCTTTCGGGACCTCTGGAAACACCATATATTTT.

This rearrangement joins TRBV5-1 to TRBJ2-5; 10 positions agree with TRBD2. Trimming removed 1 base from V and 3 bases from J; junction bases left unmatched: 0. Germline V lookup: CDR1 SGHRS, CDR2 YFSETQ. The CDR3 sequence is 14 residues long. The CDR3 here is CASSLLAGEETQYF. The CDR3 DNA reads TGCGCCAGCAGCTTGCTAGCGGGAGAAGAGACCCAGTACTTC. Full variable domain (outside the CDR3, taken from reference TRBV5-1 and TRBJ2-5): KAGVTQTPRYLIKTRGQQVTLSCSPISGHRSVSWYQQTPGQGLQFLFEYFSETQRNKGNFPGRFSGRQFSNSRSEMNVSTLELGDSALYLCASSLLAGEETQYFGPGTRLLVL.